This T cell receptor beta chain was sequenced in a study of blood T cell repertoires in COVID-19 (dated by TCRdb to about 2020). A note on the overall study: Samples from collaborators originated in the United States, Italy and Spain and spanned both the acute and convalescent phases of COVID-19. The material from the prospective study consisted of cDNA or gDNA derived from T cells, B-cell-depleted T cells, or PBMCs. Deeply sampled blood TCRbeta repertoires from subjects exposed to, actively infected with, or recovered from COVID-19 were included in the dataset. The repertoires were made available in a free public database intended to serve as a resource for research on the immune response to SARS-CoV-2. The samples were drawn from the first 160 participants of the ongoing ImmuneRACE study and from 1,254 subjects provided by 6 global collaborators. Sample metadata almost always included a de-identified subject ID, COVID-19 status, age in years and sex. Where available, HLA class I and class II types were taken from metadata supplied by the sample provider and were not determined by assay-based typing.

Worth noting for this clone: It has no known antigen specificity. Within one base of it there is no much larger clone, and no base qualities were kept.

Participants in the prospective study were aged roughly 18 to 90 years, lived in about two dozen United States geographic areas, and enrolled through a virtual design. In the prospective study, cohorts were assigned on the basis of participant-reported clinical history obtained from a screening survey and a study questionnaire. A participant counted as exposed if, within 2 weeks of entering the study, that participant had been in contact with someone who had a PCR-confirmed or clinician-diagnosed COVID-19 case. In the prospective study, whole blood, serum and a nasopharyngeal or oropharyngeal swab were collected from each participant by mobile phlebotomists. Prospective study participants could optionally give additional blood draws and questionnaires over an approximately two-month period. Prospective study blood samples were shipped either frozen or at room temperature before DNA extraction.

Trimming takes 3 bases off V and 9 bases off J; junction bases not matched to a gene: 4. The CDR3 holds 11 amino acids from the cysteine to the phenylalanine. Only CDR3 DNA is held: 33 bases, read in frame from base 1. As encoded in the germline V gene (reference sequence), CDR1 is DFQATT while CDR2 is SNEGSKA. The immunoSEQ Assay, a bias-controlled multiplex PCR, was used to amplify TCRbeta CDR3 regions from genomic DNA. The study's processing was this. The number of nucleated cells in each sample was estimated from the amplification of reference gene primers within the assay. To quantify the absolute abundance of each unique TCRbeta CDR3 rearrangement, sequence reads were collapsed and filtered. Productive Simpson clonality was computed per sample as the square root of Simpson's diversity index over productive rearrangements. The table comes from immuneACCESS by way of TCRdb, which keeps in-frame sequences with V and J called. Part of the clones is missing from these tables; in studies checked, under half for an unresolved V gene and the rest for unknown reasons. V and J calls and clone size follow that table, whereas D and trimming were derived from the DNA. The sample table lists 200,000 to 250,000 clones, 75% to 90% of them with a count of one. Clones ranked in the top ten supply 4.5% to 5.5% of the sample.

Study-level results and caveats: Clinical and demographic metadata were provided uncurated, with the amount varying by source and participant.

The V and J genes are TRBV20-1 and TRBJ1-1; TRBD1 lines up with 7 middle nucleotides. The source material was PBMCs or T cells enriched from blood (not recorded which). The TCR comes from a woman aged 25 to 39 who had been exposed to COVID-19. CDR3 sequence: CSASGDRKAFF. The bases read TGCAGTGCTAGTGGGGACAGAAAAGCTTTCTTT.